This TCR beta chain was retrieved from a study of T cell repertoires in cytomegalovirus infection. This clonotype occurred a few times. The antigen remains unidentified. TCRdb passed the reads through MiXCR, listing each CDR3 protein once. The sample consists of about 24,000 distinct CDR3 sequences, 20% to 25% of them appearing once. Trimming took 5 bases from V and 8 from J; bases not matched to a gene: 9. There are 15 residues in the CDR3. CDR1 is SEHNR and CDR2 is FQNEAQ in the germline V gene (reference sequence). The chain is built from TRBV7-9 and TRBJ1-4, with TRBD1 matching 9 bases. This receptor was taken from a human donor in good health (CMV status not recorded). Some clones in this sample may be carry-over from other donors' samples. The sample consisted of CD8+ T cells from cultured PBMCs, taken from culture after CMV antigen stimulation. CDR3 residues: CASSPGQGLNEKLFF. The CDR3, as DNA: TGTGCCAGCAGCCCGGGACAGGGATTGAACGAAAAACTGTTTTTT.